This section outlines one TCR beta chain sequence together with its context. Its target is unknown. This sample was included in a study of shared clonotypes between healthy human individuals. The V end was cut by 5 bases, the J end by 3 bases, with 12 bases between. Germline V gives CDR1 SGHRS, CDR2 YFSETQ. CDR3 length: 13 amino acids. Clones were sequenced by immunoSEQ multiplex PCR, and TCRdb holds only the in-frame ones, with some missing. The sample consists of 800,000 or so clones, about 97% of them appearing once. Only CD45RO-negative cells positively selected for CCR7 counted as naive CD8 cells, so terminally differentiated effector memory CD45RA+ cells were excluded. Healthy adults negative for HIV, lacking recent acute infections or vaccinations, served as donors. Adult Caucasians living in Nashville, Tennessee made up all of the donors. Whole-study findings and limits: The generation probabilities recorded for non-shared clonotypes fell below those of clonotypes shared by all four donors.

The sample was naive CD8+ T cells sorted from blood. The genes are TRBV5-1 and TRBJ2-7, with D possibly TRBD2 on 6 matching bases. The TCR originated in a man aged 25 to 40 in good health. The CDR3 is CASSYGRDYEQYF. In DNA, the CDR3 is TGCGCCAGCAGTTATGGGCGGGACTACGAGCAGTACTTC.